This entry describes one TCR beta chain. Its target is not known. Unstimulated Tregs (CD4+CD25+CD127-) and CD4+CD25- non-Tregs were sorted from PBMCs. Germline loops: CDR1 MDHEN, CDR2 SYDVKM. The length of the CDR3 is 16 residues. The V gene lost 4 bases and the J gene lost 0 bases, with 15 bases spanning the gap. Measured with immunoSEQ multiplex PCR; TCRdb has only the in-frame clones, and not every one. Here the sample spans over 60,000 clones, over 80% being singletons. The data originate from a study of Tregs in tolerant kidney transplant recipients. General study results and limits: Activated donor B cell expansion appeared to reveal the most relevant donor-specific TCRbeta repertoire. Few patients were studied, so findings need validation in larger groups. No direct test of biological reproducibility was done here.

The sample was CD4+ T cells from blood. This chain joins TRBV28 and TRBJ1-1, with D unclear. The clonotype was recovered from a human donor in good health. CDR3 loop: CASSWEPWRVNTEAFF. In DNA form, the CDR3 reads TGTGCCAGCAGTTGGGAACCATGGCGAGTGAACACTGAAGCTTTCTTT.